This section outlines one TCR beta chain sequence together with its context. No cognate antigen has been identified for it. No base qualities exist here, and no much larger clone lies one base off it. Libraries were made using the immunoSEQ multiplex PCR assay. A mixture of 60 forward primers for TCR Vbeta segments and 13 reverse primers for TCR Jbeta segments was used in the multiplex PCR. A multiplex PCR assay on genomic DNA amplified the CDR3 region of rearranged TCR beta genes. Amplified TCR beta libraries were sequenced as 87-base-pair reads on the Illumina HiSeq System. As for how the authors treated the data: Across the 666 repertoires, a later analysis counted tens of millions of unique TCR beta chains, about 10 million of which were shared by at least two donors. Raw reads were error-corrected and collapsed into unique sequences with a nearest-neighbor algorithm that merged closely related sequences to remove PCR and sequencing errors. CDR3 sequences were aligned to IMGT reference sequences to assign V, D and J gene segments. For a sequence to be retained, at least a six-nucleotide match to both a V gene segment and a J gene segment was required. Rearrangements were classified as productive when the CDR3 lacked stop codons and remained in frame with V and J, and all other rearrangements were classified as non-productive. CDR3 was defined by IMGT convention, running from the second conserved V-encoded cysteine to the conserved J-encoded phenylalanine. In an earlier analysis of 587 of the donors, sequences lacking an unambiguous match to a single V gene segment were excluded. An earlier analysis of roughly 590 of the donors called V segments functional above 56.7% productive rearrangements and segregating when the between-donor standard deviation exceeded 5%. A statistical classification framework was developed to diagnose cytomegalovirus status using the catalog of TCR beta chain sequences. V and J gene assignment, in a later analysis, came from comparing TCR nucleotide sequences with IMGT/GENE-DB human TR gene sequences. In a later analysis, CDR3 sequences and most-parsimonious VDJ recombination scenarios were assigned using the TCRdist pipeline. In a later analysis, every TCR beta chain was defined by the combination of its CDR3 amino acid sequence and its V-gene family, and reads without a unique V-gene family were dropped. A later analysis removed 550 to 650 highly shared, low-generation-probability nucleotide sequences to deal with suspected cross-contamination and a sequencing artifact. A later analysis calculated a clonal expansion index for each public chain from normalized within-repertoire ranks of inferred template counts. In a later analysis, generation probabilities were computed with a VDJ recombination model fitted to out-of-frame rearrangements, and the resulting probabilities were checked against IGoR. Hypergeometric tests were used in a later analysis to score TCR-TCR, TCR-HLA and TCR-CMV co-occurrence, with a repertoire-size bias correction applied to the TCR pairs. A later analysis estimated false discovery rates by permuting HLA or CMV assignments 20 times. A later analysis grouped co-occurring TCRs with DBSCAN, adding TCRdist sequence similarity when clustering within HLA-allele-positive subsets. Repertoires with fewer than 30,000 or more than 120,000 public chains were left out of co-occurrence clustering, as were four to six repertoires with anomalous nucleotide sharing. TCRdb stores this immuneACCESS table with in-frame sequences only. Part of the clones is absent; in the studies checked, under half of the shortfall reflects unresolved V genes, and no reason is known for the rest. The V and J calls and clone size are taken from that table; D and trimming were inferred from the DNA. The sample table shows approximately 180,000 clones, and 60% to 85% are seen once. In total, the top ten clones hold 0.9% to 1.2% of the sample.

V sheds 5 bases and J sheds 2 bases, leaving 12 bases between their ends. CDR1 and CDR2 are read off the germline V gene as SGHNT and YENEEA. From the cysteine through the phenylalanine, the CDR3 covers 14 amino acids. Only the CDR3 portion is preserved as DNA: 42 bases, with reading frame beginning at the first base. These data are taken from a study of cytomegalovirus exposure and HLA in healthy donors (TCRdb year 2017). Study-wide context: An earlier analysis of 587 of the donors reported over 250 Gb of sequence data and 117 million unique TCR beta sequences obtained from about 179 million T cells. Roughly 300 gigabases of sequencing data and tens of millions of unique TCR sequences were included in an early release covering about 700 HLA-typed donors. Of the approximately 370 genotyped donors, 75% to 85% were placed in the genetic ancestry cluster associated with self-reported Caucasian donors. The study aimed to test whether cataloging public T cell receptors could reveal signatures of past pathogen exposure. The T cell repertoires of 700 or so subjects were profiled by immunosequencing and related to cytomegalovirus serostatus. In addition to the first cohort of about 650 subjects, a separate validation cohort of 130 or so different subjects was used. The study combined high-throughput TCR immunosequencing, statistical association of individual TCRs with disease status, and machine learning to predict cytomegalovirus infection status. A later analysis re-examined previously published TCR beta repertoires from more than 600 donors and added high-resolution HLA genotyping to investigate patterns of TCR occurrence. In the later analysis, no new phenotypic data were used to find candidate immune exposures; instead, reliance was placed on TCR beta sequences and their occurrence across donors. An earlier analysis of roughly 600 of the donors used high-throughput TCR beta sequencing to judge whether each TCR beta V gene segment behaved as functional or pseudogenic. Donor age, sex, ethnicity and CMV serostatus were collected together with the repertoire data. A later genetic analysis took genome-wide SNP genotypes for about three fifths of the 666 donors and used that subset as a discovery cohort. All discovery cohort repertoires had been generated on a single sequencing platform. HLA typing included class I and class II loci at four-digit resolution. Typing coverage differed by locus: A, B, C, DRB1 and DQB1 were typed in roughly 620-630 donors, DQA1 in about 500, DPA1 in some 570, and DPB1 in approximately 450. Roughly 5 DR-DQ haplotypes were handled as single units for association and clustering because linkage in the cohort was strong. Among under 450 genotyped donors of the cohort, an average of about 240,000 unique TCR beta nucleotide sequences were sequenced per donor, about a sixth of them non-productive. Study-wide conclusions, independent of this receptor: Specific HLA alleles were associated with roughly 17,000 TCR beta sequences at a false discovery rate of 0.05 in a later analysis. Roughly uniform sequencing depth across donors was assumed in presence/absence analyses, although this assumption may not hold. The classifier was reported to diagnose cytomegalovirus status with high specificity and sensitivity in both the original cohort and the validation cohort. A few of the identified cytomegalovirus-associated TCR beta chains were confirmed in vitro to be specific for cytomegalovirus antigens. Only TCR beta chains were sequenced in this cohort, and the absence of alpha or paired-chain data limited detectable features. Because counts were too low, seventeen rarely observed V segments, including chromosome 9 orphons, were excluded from the earlier analysis of 587 of the donors. Most TCR sequences were seen in very few donors, while some public TCRs were found in many individuals. Because HLA typing was missing for some donors at each locus, association tests included only the typed subset. The study gave a list of some 150 TCR beta chains associated with cytomegalovirus. A cluster of highly shared sequence variants was judged likely to represent a technical artifact of the sequencing pipeline. A further reported finding was that TCR beta sequences accurately predicted the HLA-A and HLA-B alleles for most subjects in the first cohort. The authors suggested that the approach could potentially be generalized to other disease states and immunological phenotypes. In an earlier analysis of some 500 of the donors, most TCR beta V segments appeared in productive rearrangements about 87% or about 30% of the time, broadly matching IMGT annotations. The only immune exposure information available for the cohort was CMV serostatus. In a later analysis, the rate of TCR association differed among HLA loci, with DRB1 alleles having the most associated TCRs and HLA-C alleles having the fewest. Assigning TCR associations to individual alleles was difficult when HLA alleles, especially DR and DQ, strongly co-occurred. According to a later genetic analysis, donors in an Asian-associated ancestry cluster had fewer N-insertions in productive TCRs than the approximately 700-donor mean. Correlated functional status among segregating V segments might be attributable to linkage disequilibrium, but an unknown experimental factor could not be ruled out. A later analysis found that HLA-associated TCR beta chains were more clonally expanded and had lower generation probabilities than equally common non-associated chains. Some IMGT-functional V segments, including TRBV6-2 and TRBV6-3, could not be told apart with the 87-base-pair reads, so those segments were excluded. A later analysis found that most CMV-associated TCR beta chains appeared HLA-restricted, with HLA associations seemingly driven largely by CMV exposure. An association between a missense DCLRE1C variant and V-gene and J-gene trimming of TCR beta chains was found in a later genetic analysis and replicated in an independent cohort. Several of the top co-occurrence clusters appeared to be linked to parvovirus B19, influenza, CMV and Epstein-Barr virus, according to a later analysis.

The cohort comprised hundreds of healthy bone marrow donors. At the time of sampling, every cohort member was nominally healthy, though immune exposures that went unrecorded were likely present. The donor tested CMV seronegative, placing the donor among the 350 or so seronegative members of the cohort. Each donor provided a peripheral blood sample, and peripheral blood mononuclear cells were used for TCR beta sequencing. Genomic DNA extraction from the blood cell samples was performed with the Qiagen DNeasy Blood Extraction Kit. Sequenced: PBMCs. The receptor was derived from a woman aged 40 to 50 in good health and CMV-seronegative. This sequence uses TRBV11-3 and TRBJ1-2; the D segment could be TRBD1, given 6 matching bases. This receptor has the CDR3 CASSPGGANYGYTF. In nucleotide form, the sequence is TGTGCCAGCAGCCCCGGGGGGGCGAACTATGGCTACACCTTC.